A single sample is the source of the 12 T cell receptor beta chains below, sequenced in a study of cytomegalovirus exposure and HLA in healthy donors. The PCR ran on 60 Vbeta and 13 Jbeta primers. Only in-frame clones appear in the TCRdb table, and some are missing; sequencing was by immunoSEQ multiplex PCR. This repertoire shows 140,000 to 150,000 clones, 65% to 75% found once; its top ten account for roughly 4%. The sequencing input was PBMCs. The receptor set was obtained from a man aged 55 to 70 in good health and CMV-seronegative.

J is TRBJ1-3 and V is TRBV9; 12 positions agree with TRBD1. Germline loops: CDR1 SGDLS, CDR2 YYNGEE. Trimming at V came to 4 bases and at J to 8 bases, leaving 16 bases not matched to a gene. The length of the CDR3 is 18 residues. In DNA, the CDR3 is TGTGCCAGCAGCTTACAATATACGGGACAGGGGGCGGAGGACACCATATATTTT. Amino acids: CASSLQYTGQGAEDTIYF.

The rearrangement links TRBV7-3 to TRBJ2-1, with 15 bases that match TRBD2. Germline V lookup: CDR1 SGHTA, CDR2 FQGTGA. The CDR3 length is 16 residues. V shed 8 bases and J 8 bases; nucleotides not matched to a gene: 10. The CDR3 DNA sequence: TGTGCCAGCGGACGACTAGGGACTAGCGGGAGGCATGAGCAGTTCTTC. It encodes CASGRLGTSGRHEQFF.

V is TRBV7-6 and J is TRBJ2-7, with 7 bases identical to TRBD2. J gave up 3 bases and V 0 bases, and 5 bases lay outside the gene matches. CDR3 size: 15 residues. Germline V gives CDR1 SGHVS, CDR2 FNYEAQ. CDR3 DNA: TGTGCCAGCAGCTTAGCCACCAGCGGGGACTACGAGCAGTACTTC. This translates into CASSLATSGDYEQYF. Based on the CDR3 plus reference TRBV7-6 and TRBJ2-7, the full variable domain is GAGVSQSPRYKVTKRGQDVALRCDPISGHVSLYWYRQALGQGPEFLTYFNYEAQQDKSGLPNDRFSAERPEGSISTLTIQRTEQRDSAMYRCASSLATSGDYEQYFGPGTRLTVT.

J is TRBJ2-6 and V is TRBV11-1; 8 bases map to TRBD2. Germline trimming cut 3 bases from V and 2 bases from J; bases unmatched to any gene: 3. The CDR3 extends over 16 amino acids. CDR1 is SGHAT and CDR2 is FQDESV in the germline V gene (reference sequence). The CDR3: CASSFVGGAGANVLTF. As DNA, the CDR3 is TGTGCCAGCAGCTTCGTCGGGGGGGCTGGGGCCAACGTCCTGACTTTC.

This rearrangement joins TRBV5-1 to TRBJ1-5; D is possibly TRBD1 (5 bases). Trimming stripped 0 bases from V and 2 bases from J, with 6 bases between. The germline V gene has CDR1 SGHRS and CDR2 YFSETQ. The CDR3 loop spans 14 amino acids. Here the CDR3 DNA reads TGCGCCAGCAGCTTGGGGGGGGGCAATCAGCCCCAGCATTTT. It is translated as CASSLGGGNQPQHF.

The gene calls are TRBV7-2 and TRBJ2-3; D possibly corresponds to TRBD2 (6 bases). Germline-derived CDR1 and CDR2 are SGHTA and FQGNSA. The germline V and J ends were trimmed by 8 bases and 1 base, with 16 bases remaining between them. The CDR3 is 15 amino acids. CDR3: CASGPLRDRTDTQYF. CDR3 sequence (DNA): TGTGCCAGCGGCCCTTTGCGGGACCGCACAGATACGCAGTATTTT. Full variable domain (outside the CDR3, taken from reference TRBV7-2 and TRBJ2-3): GAGVSQSPSNKVTEKGKDVELRCDPISGHTALYWYRQSLGQGLEFLIYFQGNSAPDKSGLPSDRFSAERTGGSVSTLTIQRTQQEDSAVYLCASGPLRDRTDTQYFGPGTRLTVL.

V and J are TRBV25-1 and TRBJ2-5; 8 nucleotides align to TRBD1. Germline V gene data show CDR1 as MGHDK and CDR2 as SYGVNS. V dropped 5 bases and J dropped 2; count of bases not matched to a gene: 4. CDR3 length: 14 residues. CDR3 sequence reads: CASSPGQVQETQYF. CDR3 DNA: TGTGCCAGCAGTCCGGGACAGGTTCAAGAGACCCAGTACTTC.

In this sample, this clone turned up a few times. V and J are TRBV18 and TRBJ2-5; TRBD1 agrees at 9 bases. The V gene's germline CDR1 is KGHSH and CDR2 LQKENI. CDR3 size: 14 residues. V shed 5 bases, J shed 5 bases, and the junction held 6 bases outside the gene matches. As DNA, the CDR3 is TGTGCCAGCTCAAGGGACAGGGATGAGGAGACCCAGTACTTC. Amino acids: CASSRDRDEETQYF. Full variable domain (outside the CDR3, taken from reference TRBV18 and TRBJ2-5): NAGVMQNPRHLVRRRGQEARLRCSPMKGHSHVYWYRQLPEEGLKFMVYLQKENIIDESGMPKERFSAEFPKEGPSILRIQQVVRGDSAAYFCASSRDRDEETQYFGPGTRLLVL.

V usage is TRBV5-1 and J usage is TRBJ2-1, with D possibly TRBD1 on 7 matching bases. This CDR3 is built from 14 residues. Trimming stripped 0 bases from V and 8 bases from J, with 12 bases between. CDR1 is SGHRS, CDR2 YFSETQ, per germline. This CDR3 is CASSLGQGGHEQFF. The DNA of the CDR3 is TGCGCCAGCAGCTTGGGGCAGGGGGGACATGAGCAGTTCTTC.

The chain has TRBV28 and TRBJ1-2; D remains unclear. This CDR3 contains 15 residues. Looked up from germline, CDR1 is MDHEN and CDR2 is SYDVKM. The ends were cut back, 6 bases at V and 5 bases at J, with 19 bases in the middle. This chain's CDR3 is CASSPGERTYYGYTF. CDR3 coding DNA: TGTGCCAGCAGCCCCGGGGAGAGAACTTATTATGGCTACACCTTC.

This clone has more than one count but fewer than ten. The rearrangement links TRBV20-1 to TRBJ2-1; no definite D call. V was shortened by 3 bases and J by 6 bases, with 6 bases between the two germline ends. The CDR3 length is 11 residues. Germline-derived CDR1 and CDR2 are DFQATT and SNEGSKA (reference sequence). For the CDR3, the DNA is TGCAGTGCTAGGACTTTCAATGAGCAGTTCTTC. Its protein is CSARTFNEQFF.

CDR3 residues: CASSLGTGNEKLFF. The CDR3, as DNA: TGTGCCAGCAGTTTGGGGACAGGGAATGAAAAACTGTTTTTT. V gene TRBV27 combines with J gene TRBJ1-4; 9 bases align to TRBD1. J gave up 5 bases and V 3 bases, and 1 base lay outside the gene matches. Germline loops: CDR1 MNHEY, CDR2 SMNVEV (reference sequence). This CDR3 spans 14 amino acids.